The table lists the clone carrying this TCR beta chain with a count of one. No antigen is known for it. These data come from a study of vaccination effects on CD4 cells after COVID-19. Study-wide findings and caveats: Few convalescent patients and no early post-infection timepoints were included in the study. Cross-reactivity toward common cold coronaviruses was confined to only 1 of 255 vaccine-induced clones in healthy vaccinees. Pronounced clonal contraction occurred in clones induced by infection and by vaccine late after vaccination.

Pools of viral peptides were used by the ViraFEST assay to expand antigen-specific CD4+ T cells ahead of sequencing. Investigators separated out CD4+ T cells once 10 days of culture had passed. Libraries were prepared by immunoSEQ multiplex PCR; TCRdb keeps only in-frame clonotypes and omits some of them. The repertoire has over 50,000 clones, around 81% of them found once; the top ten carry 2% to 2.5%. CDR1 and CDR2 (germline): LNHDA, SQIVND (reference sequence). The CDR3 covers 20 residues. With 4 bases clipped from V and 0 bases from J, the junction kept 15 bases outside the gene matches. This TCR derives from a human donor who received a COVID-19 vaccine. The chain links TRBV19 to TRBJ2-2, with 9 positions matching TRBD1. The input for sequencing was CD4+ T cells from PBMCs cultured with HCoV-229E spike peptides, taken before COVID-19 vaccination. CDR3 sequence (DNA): TGTGCCAGTAGTAAGATCGCCGGGACAGGGTTTTTGGCGAACACCGGGGAGCTGTTTTTT. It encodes CASSKIAGTGFLANTGELFF. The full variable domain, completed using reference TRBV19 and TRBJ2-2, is DGGITQSPKYLFRKEGQNVTLSCEQNLNHDAMYWYRQDPGQGLRLIYYSQIVNDFQKGDIAEGYSVSREKKESFPLTVTSAQKNPTAFYLCASSKIAGTGFLANTGELFFGEGSRLTVL.